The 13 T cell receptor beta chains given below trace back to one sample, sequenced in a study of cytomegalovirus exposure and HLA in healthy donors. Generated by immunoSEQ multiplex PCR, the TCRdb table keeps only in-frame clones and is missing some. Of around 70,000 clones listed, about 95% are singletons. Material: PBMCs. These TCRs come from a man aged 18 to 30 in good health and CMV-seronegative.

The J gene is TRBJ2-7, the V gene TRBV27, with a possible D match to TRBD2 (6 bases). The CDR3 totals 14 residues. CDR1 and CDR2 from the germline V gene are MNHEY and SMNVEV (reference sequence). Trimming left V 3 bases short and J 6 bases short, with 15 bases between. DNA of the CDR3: TGTGCCAGCAGTTTTCAGGTAGCCGGGGGCGAGCAGTACTTC. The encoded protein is CASSFQVAGGEQYF.

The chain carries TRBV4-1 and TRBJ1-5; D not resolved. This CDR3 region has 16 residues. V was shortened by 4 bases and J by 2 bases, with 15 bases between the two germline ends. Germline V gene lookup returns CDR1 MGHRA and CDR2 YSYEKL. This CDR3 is CASSRGSTWRNQPQHF. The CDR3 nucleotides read TGCGCCAGCAGCCGAGGATCAACTTGGCGCAATCAGCCCCAGCATTTT.

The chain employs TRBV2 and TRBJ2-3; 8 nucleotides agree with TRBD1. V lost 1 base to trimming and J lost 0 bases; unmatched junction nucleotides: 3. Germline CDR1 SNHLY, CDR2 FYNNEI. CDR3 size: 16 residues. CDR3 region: CASSEGTGRSTDTQYF. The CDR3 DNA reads TGTGCCAGCAGTGAAGGGACAGGGAGGAGCACAGATACGCAGTATTTT.

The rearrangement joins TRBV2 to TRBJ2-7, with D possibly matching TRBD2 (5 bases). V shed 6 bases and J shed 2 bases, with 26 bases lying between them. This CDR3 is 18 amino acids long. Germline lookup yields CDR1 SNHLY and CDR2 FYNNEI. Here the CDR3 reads CASRAFPGTFQRTYEQYF. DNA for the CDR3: TGTGCCAGCAGAGCTTTTCCGGGAACCTTCCAGAGGACCTACGAGCAGTACTTC.

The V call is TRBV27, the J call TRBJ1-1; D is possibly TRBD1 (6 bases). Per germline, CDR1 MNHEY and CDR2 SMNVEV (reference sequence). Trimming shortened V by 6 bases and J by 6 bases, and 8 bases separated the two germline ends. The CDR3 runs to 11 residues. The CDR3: CASRGGAEAFF. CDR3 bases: TGTGCCAGCAGAGGGGGGGCTGAAGCTTTCTTT.

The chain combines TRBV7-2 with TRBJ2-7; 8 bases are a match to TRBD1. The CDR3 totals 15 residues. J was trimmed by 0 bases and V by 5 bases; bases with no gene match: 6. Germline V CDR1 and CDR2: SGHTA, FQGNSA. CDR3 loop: CASSVTGGSSYEQYF. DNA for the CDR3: TGTGCCAGCAGCGTAACAGGGGGAAGCTCCTACGAGCAGTACTTC.

The DNA of the CDR3 is TGTGCCAGCAGTTTGAGGGAAAGCAATCAGCCCCAGCATTTT. It encodes CASSLRESNQPQHF. The chain recombines TRBV6-6 with TRBJ1-5; D is unclear. Germline V lookup: CDR1 MNHNY, CDR2 SVGAGI (reference sequence). The CDR3 contains 14 residues. V lost 4 bases to trimming and J lost 1 base, with 8 bases between them.

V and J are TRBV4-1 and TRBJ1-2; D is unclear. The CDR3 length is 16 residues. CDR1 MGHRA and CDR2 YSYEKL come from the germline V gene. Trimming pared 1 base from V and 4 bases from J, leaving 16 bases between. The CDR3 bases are TGCGCCAGCAGCCAAGTAAATTGGGTAGACTCCTATGGCTACACCTTC. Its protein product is CASSQVNWVDSYGYTF.

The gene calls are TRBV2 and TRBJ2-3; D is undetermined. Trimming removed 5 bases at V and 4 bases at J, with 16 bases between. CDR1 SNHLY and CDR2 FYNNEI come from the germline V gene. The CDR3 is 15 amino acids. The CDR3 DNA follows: TGTGCCAGCAGTCCCAACGAAAAGCTACCAGATACGCAGTATTTT. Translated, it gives CASSPNEKLPDTQYF.

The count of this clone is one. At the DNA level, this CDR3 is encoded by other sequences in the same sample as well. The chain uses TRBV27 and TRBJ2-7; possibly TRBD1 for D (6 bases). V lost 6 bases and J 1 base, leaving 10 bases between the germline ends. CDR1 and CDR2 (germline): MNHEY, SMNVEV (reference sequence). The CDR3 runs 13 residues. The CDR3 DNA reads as TGTGCCAGCAGCCTAGGGGGTTCCTACGAGCAGTACTTC. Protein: CASSLGGSYEQYF.

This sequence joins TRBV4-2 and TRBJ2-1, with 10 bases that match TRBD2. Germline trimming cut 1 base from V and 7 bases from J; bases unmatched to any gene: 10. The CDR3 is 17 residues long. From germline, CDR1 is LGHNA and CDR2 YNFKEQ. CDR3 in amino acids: CASSQGWVSGGANEQFF. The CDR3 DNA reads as TGTGCCAGCAGCCAAGGTTGGGTCAGCGGGGGGGCAAATGAGCAGTTCTTC.

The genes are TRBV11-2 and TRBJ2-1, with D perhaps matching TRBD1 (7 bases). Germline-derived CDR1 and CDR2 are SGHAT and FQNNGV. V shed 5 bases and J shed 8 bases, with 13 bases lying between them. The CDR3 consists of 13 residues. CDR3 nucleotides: TGTGCCAGCAGCCTCGACAGGGACTATGAGCAGTTCTTC. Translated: CASSLDRDYEQFF.

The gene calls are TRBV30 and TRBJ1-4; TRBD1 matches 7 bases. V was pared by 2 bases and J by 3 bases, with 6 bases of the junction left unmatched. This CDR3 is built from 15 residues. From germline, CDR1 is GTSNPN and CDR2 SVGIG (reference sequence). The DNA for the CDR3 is TGTGCCTGGAGTACCCCACAGGGGTCTAATGAAAAACTGTTTTTT. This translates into CAWSTPQGSNEKLFF.